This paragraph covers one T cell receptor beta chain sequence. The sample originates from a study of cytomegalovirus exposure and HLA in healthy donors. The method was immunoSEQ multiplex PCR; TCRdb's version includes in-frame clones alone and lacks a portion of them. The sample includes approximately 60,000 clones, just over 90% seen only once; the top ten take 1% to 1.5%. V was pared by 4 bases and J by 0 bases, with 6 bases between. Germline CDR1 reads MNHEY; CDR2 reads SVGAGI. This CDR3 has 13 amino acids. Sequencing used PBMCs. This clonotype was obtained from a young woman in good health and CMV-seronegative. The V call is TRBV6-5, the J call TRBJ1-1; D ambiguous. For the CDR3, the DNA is TGTGCCAGCAGTTCCAACATGAACACTGAAGCTTTCTTT. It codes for CASSSNMNTEAFF.